One T cell receptor (beta chain) is described in this entry. What it recognizes is unknown. This specimen comes from a study of blood T cell dynamics during melanoma immunotherapy. Looking at the study overall: Standard first-line treatment here was pembrolizumab or nivolumab plus ipilimumab in metastatic melanoma.

Trimming left V 9 bases short and J 7 bases short, with 17 bases between. Per germline, CDR1 SGHDT and CDR2 YYEEEE. CDR3 length: 12 residues. Sequencing used immunoSEQ multiplex PCR; TCRdb keeps in-frame clones, though not all of them. The sample comprises more than 8,000 clones, around nine tenths of which are singletons, and around 2.5% rests with the top ten. Overall study findings and caveats: Disease-control patients' PBMC repertoires became either more clonal or more diverse at W3.

As for time point: week 3, after first cycle of checkpoint inhibitor. Samples come from before therapy and from week 3 after the first blockade cycle. Prior systemic cancer therapy, immunosuppressant use and other active malignancies excluded patients. V is TRBV5-6 and J is TRBJ2-7, with a weak D call TRBD2 (6 bases). This clonotype was obtained from a human donor with melanoma. Sequences were derived from blood, sampled from a patient treated with checkpoint blockade. Here the CDR3 DNA reads TGTGCCACCACCGGACTAAATCAAGAGCAGTACTTC. Translation gives CATTGLNQEQYF.